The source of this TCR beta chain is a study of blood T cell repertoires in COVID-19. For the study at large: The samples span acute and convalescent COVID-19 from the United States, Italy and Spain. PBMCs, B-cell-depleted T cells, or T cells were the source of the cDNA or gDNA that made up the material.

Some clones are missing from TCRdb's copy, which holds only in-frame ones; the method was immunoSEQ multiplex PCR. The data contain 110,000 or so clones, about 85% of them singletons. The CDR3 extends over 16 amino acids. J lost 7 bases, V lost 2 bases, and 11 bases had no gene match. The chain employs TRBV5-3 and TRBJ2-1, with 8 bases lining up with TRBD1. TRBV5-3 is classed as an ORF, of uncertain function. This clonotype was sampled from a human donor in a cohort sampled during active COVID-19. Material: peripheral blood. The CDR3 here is CARSFTTGVKLNEQFF. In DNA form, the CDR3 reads TGTGCCAGAAGCTTCACGACAGGGGTGAAATTGAATGAGCAGTTCTTC.